Sequencing of this T cell receptor (beta chain) was carried out in a study of blood T cell repertoires in COVID-19. In the study overall: COVID-19 samples collected from the United States, Italy and Spain covered acute and convalescent phases.

The participants were between roughly 18 and 89 years old and came from fewer than 25 US areas. Clinical history reported by participants formed the basis on which cohorts were assigned. J lost 0 bases, V lost 3 bases, and 0 bases had no gene match. The CDR3 length is 14 residues. Germline-derived CDR1 and CDR2 are SGHKS and YYEKEE (reference sequence). How the authors handled the data: Estimation of nucleated cell counts was performed using reference gene primer amplification. Generated by immunoSEQ multiplex PCR, the TCRdb table keeps only in-frame clones and is missing some. The V and J calls and the clone size are those of that table, but D and trimming were determined from the DNA. The repertoire holds some 460,000 clones, with 70% to 90% as singletons.

V usage is TRBV5-5 and J usage is TRBJ2-7; 10 bases line up with TRBD2. The origin of this receptor is a woman aged 18-35 years with acute COVID-19. Material: PBMCs or T cells enriched from blood (not recorded which). CDR3 residues: CASSSSGSSYEQYF. The CDR3 DNA reads as TGTGCCAGCAGCTCTAGCGGGAGCTCCTACGAGCAGTACTTC.